A single sample is the source of the 32 T cell receptor beta chains below, sequenced in a study of T cell responses to AZD1222 COVID-19 vaccine. Method: immunoSEQ multiplex PCR; TCRdb's copy keeps in-frame clones and lacks some. This sample has about 130,000 clones, with about 91% found just once. The sample in question was peripheral blood, obtained on day 0 of AZD1222 vaccination. These receptor sequences come from an adult in good health.

The J gene is TRBJ1-1, the V gene TRBV27; 7 nucleotides match TRBD1. This CDR3 region has 13 residues. The V gene end was trimmed by 5 bases and the J gene end by 6 bases; junction bases not matched to a gene: 6. Germline CDR1 and CDR2: MNHEY and SMNVEV (reference sequence). CDR3 in amino acids: CASSEGGAPEAFF. The CDR3 region has the DNA TGTGCCAGCAGTGAAGGGGGCGCGCCTGAAGCTTTCTTT.

The genes are TRBV9 and TRBJ1-1, with no clear D. Trimming stripped 0 bases from V and 3 bases from J, with 6 bases between. This CDR3 comprises 13 residues. From germline, CDR1 is SGDLS and CDR2 YYNGEE. For the CDR3, the DNA is TGTGCCAGCAGCGTAGGGAAGTACACTGAAGCTTTCTTT. Protein: CASSVGKYTEAFF.

Here the CDR3 reads CSVEESLMYNEQFF. The CDR3 coding sequence is TGCAGCGTTGAGGAGAGCCTTATGTACAATGAGCAGTTCTTC. V gene TRBV29-1 combines with J gene TRBJ2-1, with D uncertain. The length of the CDR3 is 14 residues. In germline, CDR1 is SQVTM, CDR2 ANQGSEA. V dropped 3 bases and J dropped 4 bases, with 13 bases sitting between them.

The V gene is TRBV6-4, the J gene TRBJ2-1; D may be TRBD1 or TRBD2 (5 bases each). CDR3 size: 14 residues. CDR1 and CDR2 from the germline V gene are MRHNA and SNTAGT. Trimming removed 0 bases from V and 10 bases from J, with 13 bases in between. CDR3 residues: CASSDSGTSAEQFF. The CDR3 DNA reads as TGTGCCAGCAGTGACTCTGGGACCTCGGCAGAGCAGTTCTTC.

The chain recombines TRBV29-1 with TRBJ2-7; D remains unclear. Trimming took 3 bases from V and 2 from J, leaving 8 bases between them. The length of the CDR3 is 12 residues. Germline V gene sequence: CDR1 SQVTM, CDR2 ANQGSEA. The CDR3 loop reads CSVEGSPYEQYF. CDR3 DNA: TGCAGCGTTGAGGGCAGCCCCTACGAGCAGTACTTC.

The chain uses TRBV10-1 and TRBJ1-2, with D unclear. Trimming shortened V by 6 bases and J by 4 bases, and 12 bases separated the two germline ends. This CDR3 region has 13 residues. In germline, CDR1 is WNHNN, CDR2 SYGVQD (reference sequence). Here the CDR3 DNA reads TGCGCCAGCAGCCCGGCCGGCAGCTATGGCTACACCTTC. This gives the protein CASSPAGSYGYTF.

The gene calls are TRBV5-1 and TRBJ1-2; the D gene is possibly TRBD1 (5 bases). V was clipped by 4 bases and J by 4 bases, with 29 bases between them. CDR3 length: 19 residues. Per germline, CDR1 SGHRS and CDR2 YFSETQ. Here the CDR3 reads CASSDTAGWQGLFGYGYTF. The DNA for the CDR3 is TGCGCCAGCAGCGATACTGCAGGGTGGCAGGGTCTATTTGGCTATGGCTACACCTTC. The entire variable domain, with the rest obtained from reference TRBV5-1 and TRBJ1-2, is as follows: KAGVTQTPRYLIKTRGQQVTLSCSPISGHRSVSWYQQTPGQGLQFLFEYFSETQRNKGNFPGRFSGRQFSNSRSEMNVSTLELGDSALYLCASSDTAGWQGLFGYGYTFGSGTRLTVV.

In DNA form, the CDR3 reads TGTGCCAGCTCCATGAGCAATCAGCCCCAGCATTTT. Encoded protein: CASSMSNQPQHF. The chain joins TRBV18 to TRBJ1-5, with D unclear. This CDR3 has 12 amino acids. With 6 bases removed from V and 1 base from J, the gap between germline ends came to 4 bases. Germline lookup yields CDR1 KGHSH and CDR2 LQKENI.

The chain has TRBV18 and TRBJ1-5, with D possibly being TRBD1 (6 bases). This CDR3 is 14 amino acids long. Trimming took off 5 bases at V and 3 bases at J, with 11 bases between the two ends. Looked up from germline, CDR1 is KGHSH and CDR2 is LQKENI. The CDR3 DNA reads as TGTGCCAGCTCAACAGGGCAGGCCAATCAGCCCCAGCATTTT. It specifies CASSTGQANQPQHF.

The CDR3 here is CASSLAGRLGNTIYF. The CDR3 DNA sequence: TGCGCCAGCAGCTTGGCCGGACGGCTTGGAAACACCATATATTTT. The J gene is TRBJ1-3, the V gene TRBV5-1; no clear D. Looked up from germline, CDR1 is SGHRS and CDR2 is YFSETQ. The CDR3 has 15 residues. V dropped 0 bases and J dropped 3 bases, with 10 bases sitting between them.

This clone was observed once. V gene TRBV10-3 combines with J gene TRBJ1-2, with D perhaps matching TRBD1 (6 bases). Trimming pared 5 bases from V and 4 bases from J, leaving 8 bases between. Germline CDR1 reads ENHRY; CDR2 reads SYGVKD. The CDR3 sequence is 12 residues long. The DNA for the CDR3 is TGTGCCATCAGTTCAGGGGTCTATGGCTACACCTTC. Protein: CAISSGVYGYTF.

The chain uses TRBV6-5 and TRBJ1-4, with D hard to call. The length of the CDR3 is 12 residues. V was clipped by 5 bases and J by 7 bases, with 8 bases between them. Germline CDR1 and CDR2: MNHEY and SVGAGI. The CDR3 DNA sequence: TGTGCCAGCAGTAACAGAGGTGAAAAACTGTTTTTT. It specifies CASSNRGEKLFF.

The chain joins TRBV2 to TRBJ1-1; D may be TRBD1 (5 bases). The CDR3 loop spans 14 amino acids. Trimming left V 6 bases short and J 6 bases short, with 17 bases between. The germline CDR1 and CDR2 sequences are SNHLY and FYNNEI. The CDR3 sequence: CASRGLFGGAEAFF. The CDR3 DNA is TGTGCCAGCAGGGGCTTGTTCGGGGGTGCTGAAGCTTTCTTT.

The chain links TRBV19 to TRBJ2-3, with 12 bases that match TRBD2. CDR3 length: 16 residues. CDR1 is LNHDA, CDR2 SQIVND, per germline (reference sequence). J was trimmed by 6 bases and V by 1 base; bases with no gene match: 5. CDR3 nucleotides: TGTGCCAGTAGTATAGGGCTAGCGGGAGGGCGGGATACGCAGTATTTT. It yields the protein CASSIGLAGGRDTQYF.

The CDR3 DNA is TGTGCCAGCAGCCGGCCTAGACTACCCTACGAGCAGTACTTC. It is translated as CASSRPRLPYEQYF. This chain connects TRBV7-9 to TRBJ2-7, with TRBD2 as a possible D gene (5 bases). The CDR3 spans 14 residues. The V end was cut by 5 bases, the J end by 2 bases, with 13 bases between. Germline loops: CDR1 SEHNR, CDR2 FQNEAQ (reference sequence).

In its sample, this clone was seen once. V is TRBV7-2 and J is TRBJ1-4; 8 bases map to TRBD1. The V and J ends lost 4 bases and 9 bases, in that order; junction bases with no gene match: 13. Germline V gene sequence: CDR1 SGHTA, CDR2 FQGNSA. The CDR3 covers 16 residues. CDR3 region: CASSSGRQGAVKKLFF. CDR3 in DNA: TGTGCCAGCAGCTCAGGGAGGCAGGGGGCGGTGAAAAAACTGTTTTTT.

V usage is TRBV12-3 or TRBV12-4 and J usage is TRBJ1-2, with D unclear. This CDR3 is built from 12 residues. The V gene lost 3 bases and the J gene lost 5 bases, with 7 bases spanning the gap. CDR3 in amino acids: CASSLLGYGYTF. The CDR3 DNA sequence: TGTGCCAGCAGTTTGCTTGGGTATGGCTACACCTTC.

The genes are TRBV7-6 and TRBJ2-7; D is perhaps TRBD2 (6 bases). The CDR3 runs to 13 residues. V was cut by 8 bases and J by 0 bases, with 11 bases left in between. From germline, CDR1 is SGHVS and CDR2 FNYEAQ. CDR3 in amino acids: CASSTGSSYEQYF. CDR3 DNA sequence: TGTGCCAGCTCAACCGGGAGCTCCTACGAGCAGTACTTC.

This clone was seen once. The genes are TRBV19 and TRBJ2-7; D is ambiguous. The V gene lost 1 base and the J gene lost 3 bases, with 7 bases spanning the gap. The CDR3 contains 13 residues. From germline, CDR1 is LNHDA and CDR2 SQIVND (reference sequence). CDR3 loop: CASSIAHYYEQYF. Written as DNA, the CDR3 is TGTGCCAGTAGTATAGCCCACTACTACGAGCAGTACTTC.

The rearrangement links TRBV4-1 to TRBJ2-3, with 10 positions matching TRBD2. The CDR3 totals 17 residues. CDR1 and CDR2 (germline): MGHRA, YSYEKL. J gave up 6 bases and V 4 bases, and 13 bases lay outside the gene matches. The CDR3 DNA sequence: TGCGCCAGCAGCCGGGGCGGTGCTAGCGGGGGATCGGATACGCAGTATTTT. Translation gives CASSRGGASGGSDTQYF.

The count of this clone is one. The V gene is TRBV7-3, the J gene TRBJ1-2; D unresolved. Germline values: CDR1 SGHTA, CDR2 FQGTGA. V lost 0 bases and J lost 4, with 12 bases in between. The CDR3 sequence is 15 residues long. Written as DNA, the CDR3 is TGTGCCAGCAGCTTAACTCATGGCGCTGGCTATGGCTACACCTTC. Its protein is CASSLTHGAGYGYTF.

This chain links TRBV7-2 with TRBJ2-3; 9 positions match TRBD2. The CDR3 contains 17 residues. The germline V gene encodes CDR1 SGHTA and CDR2 FQGNSA. V gave up 5 bases and J gave up 2 bases; unmatched junction bases: 11. In nucleotides, the CDR3 is TGTGCCAGCAGCCCAGCGGGCGGGAGGGGGATCACAGATACGCAGTATTTT. It is translated as CASSPAGGRGITDTQYF. Supplemented by reference TRBV7-2 and TRBJ2-3, the full variable domain reads GAGVSQSPSNKVTEKGKDVELRCDPISGHTALYWYRQSLGQGLEFLIYFQGNSAPDKSGLPSDRFSAERTGGSVSTLTIQRTQQEDSAVYLCASSPAGGRGITDTQYFGPGTRLTVL.

The chain joins TRBV24-1 to TRBJ2-2, with D perhaps matching TRBD1 (5 bases). Germline CDR1 is KGHDR and CDR2 is SFDVKD. CDR3 length equals 18 residues. The V gene lost 5 bases and the J gene lost 0 bases, with 18 bases spanning the gap. The CDR3 sequence: CATSAGQGDPSNTGELFF. The CDR3 DNA follows: TGTGCCACCAGTGCAGGGCAGGGCGACCCCTCGAACACCGGGGAGCTGTTTTTT.

This clone has just a few counts. The rearrangement joins TRBV9 to TRBJ2-7; D unresolved. CDR3 length equals 12 residues. Germline loops: CDR1 SGDLS, CDR2 YYNGEE. The V and J ends lost 0 bases and 7 bases respectively, with 8 bases between them. CDR3: CASSVDWGEQYF. In DNA form, the CDR3 reads TGTGCCAGCAGCGTAGATTGGGGTGAGCAGTACTTC. The full variable domain, its missing parts supplied by reference TRBV9 and TRBJ2-7, is DSGVTQTPKHLITATGQRVTLRCSPRSGDLSVYWYQQSLDQGLQFLIQYYNGEERAKGNILERFSAQQFPDLHSELNLSSLELGDSALYFCASSVDWGEQYFGPGTRLTVT.

The chain employs TRBV12-3 or TRBV12-4 and TRBJ1-1; maybe TRBD1 (6 bases). The V end lost 8 bases, the J end lost 5 bases, and 15 bases lay between the germline ends. CDR3 length: 13 amino acids. CDR3 sequence (DNA): TGTGCCAGCGGGGGGGCGTTACGGACTGAAGCTTTCTTT. It translates to CASGGALRTEAFF.

V is TRBV19 and J is TRBJ2-2, with a possible D match to TRBD1 (5 bases). CDR3 size: 15 residues. Trimming shortened V by 0 bases and J by 5 bases, and 10 bases separated the two germline ends. Germline CDR1 is LNHDA and CDR2 is SQIVND (reference sequence). Written as DNA, the CDR3 is TGTGCCAGTAGTATAGACAGGGCCAAGACCGGGGAGCTGTTTTTT. This sequence encodes CASSIDRAKTGELFF.

DNA of the CDR3: TGTGCCAGCAGCTTGCCCCAAACCGCCTACAATGAGCAGTTCTTC. It encodes CASSLPQTAYNEQFF. The V gene is TRBV5-8, the J gene TRBJ2-1; the D is unclear. With 1 base removed from V and 2 bases from J, the gap between germline ends came to 10 bases. The CDR3 spans 15 residues. Germline assignment: CDR1 SGHTS and CDR2 YDEGEE.

J is TRBJ2-1 and V is TRBV27; D possibly uses TRBD1 or TRBD2 (5 bases each). Trimming stripped 2 bases from V and 8 bases from J, with 13 bases between. The germline V gene has CDR1 MNHEY and CDR2 SMNVEV (reference sequence). CDR3 length: 14 residues. CDR3 DNA: TGTGCCAGCAGTTTAGAGGGCAGGGCAGATGAGCAGTTCTTC. This encodes CASSLEGRADEQFF.

This clone appeared once. The gene calls are TRBV25-1 and TRBJ2-7, with D maybe TRBD1 (5 bases). V lost 4 bases and J 0 bases, leaving 10 bases between the germline ends. Germline V gene sequence: CDR1 MGHDK, CDR2 SYGVNS. CDR3 length equals 14 residues. CDR3 DNA: TGTGCCAGCAGTGGAGACAGCCACTCCTACGAGCAGTACTTC. Amino acids: CASSGDSHSYEQYF.

The chain combines TRBV19 with TRBJ2-5; 7 bases line up with TRBD2. This CDR3 has 17 amino acids. Germline loops: CDR1 LNHDA, CDR2 SQIVND (reference sequence). Germline trimming cut 4 bases from V and 3 bases from J; bases unmatched to any gene: 14. CDR3 region: CASSRSLGGSGEETQYF. CDR3 DNA sequence: TGTGCCAGTAGTAGGTCCCTTGGCGGGAGCGGCGAAGAGACCCAGTACTTC.

The V and J genes are TRBV9 and TRBJ1-6, with 7 bases lining up with TRBD1. In germline, CDR1 is SGDLS, CDR2 YYNGEE. V lost 4 bases to trimming and J lost 7 bases; unmatched junction nucleotides: 8. CDR3 size: 15 residues. CDR3 sequence (DNA): TGTGCCAGCAGCCCAATCGACAGGGCGAATTCACCCCTCCACTTT. It yields the protein CASSPIDRANSPLHF.

This clone was counted a single time. The V gene is TRBV6-2 or TRBV6-3, the J gene TRBJ1-3, with D possibly matching TRBD1 (5 bases). CDR1 MNHEY and CDR2 SVGEGT come from the germline V gene. The CDR3 is 19 amino acids. V was clipped by 0 bases and J by 0 bases, with 18 bases between them. The CDR3 spells CASSYSSRDVRDSGNTIYF. CDR3 coding DNA: TGTGCCAGCAGTTACTCGAGCCGGGACGTTCGAGACTCTGGAAACACCATATATTTT.